These 24 T cell receptor beta chains came from one sample sequenced in a study of cytomegalovirus exposure and HLA in healthy donors. Primers: 60 Vbeta forward and 13 Jbeta reverse. The assay was immunoSEQ multiplex PCR, and TCRdb's table has in-frame clones only and misses some. This table holds under 150,000 clones, around 9% found once. The sequenced sample was PBMCs. Receptors were obtained from a woman in her thirties or forties in good health and CMV-seropositive.

The chain recombines TRBV6-5 with TRBJ2-7; 7 bases fit TRBD1. V lost 6 bases and J lost 7; bases outside the gene matches: 12. Germline lookup yields CDR1 MNHEY and CDR2 SVGAGI. The length of the CDR3 is 14 residues. CDR3: CASSLDRVALEQYF. The CDR3 DNA follows: TGTGCCAGCAGCCTCGACAGGGTGGCCTTGGAGCAGTACTTC.

The chain recombines TRBV19 with TRBJ1-2, with TRBD1 as a possible D gene (5 bases). Trimming took 8 bases from V and 4 from J, leaving 17 bases between them. The CDR3 covers 14 residues. Germline CDR1 reads LNHDA; CDR2 reads SQIVND (reference sequence). The CDR3 protein is CASPNPDSPYGYTF. CDR3 nucleotide sequence: TGTGCCAGTCCAAACCCCGACAGTCCCTATGGCTACACCTTC.

CDR3 sequence reads: CASSGQGAVGEKLFF. Written as DNA, the CDR3 is TGCGCCAGCAGCGGACAGGGGGCGGTGGGTGAAAAACTGTTTTTT. The chain carries TRBV5-1 and TRBJ1-4, with TRBD1 identical over 11 bases. Germline lookup yields CDR1 SGHRS and CDR2 YFSETQ. V lost 4 bases, J lost 7 bases, and 6 bases stayed unmatched. The CDR3 covers 15 residues.

This clone was seen at least ten times. Within the sample, other DNA sequences also encode this same CDR3. This sequence joins TRBV29-1 and TRBJ2-1, with 12 bases that match TRBD2. Germline V gene lookup returns CDR1 SQVTM and CDR2 ANQGSEA. The CDR3 contains 14 residues. V lost 6 bases and J lost 2; bases outside the gene matches: 2. CDR3 nucleotides: TGCAGCGTCGGACTAGCGGGACCCTACAATGAGCAGTTCTTC. This encodes CSVGLAGPYNEQFF.

The V and J genes are TRBV2 and TRBJ2-7; D is uncertain. The CDR3 is 13 residues long. V lost 3 bases, J lost 3 bases, and 9 bases lay in between. CDR1 and CDR2 (germline): SNHLY, FYNNEI. The chain's CDR3 is CASSERYLYEQYF. Here the CDR3 DNA reads TGTGCCAGCAGTGAGAGGTACCTCTACGAGCAGTACTTC.

In this sample, this clone turned up a few times. The same CDR3 is also encoded by other DNA sequences in this sample. The V call is TRBV7-2, the J call TRBJ1-2, with 9 bases identical to TRBD1. CDR1 and CDR2 from the germline V gene are SGHTA and FQGNSA. The length of the CDR3 is 13 residues. Trimming took 5 bases from V and 4 from J; bases not matched to a gene: 2. CDR3 in DNA: TGTGCCAGCAGCACGGGACAGGGCTATGGCTACACCTTC. It encodes CASSTGQGYGYTF.

This chain uses TRBV4-1 with TRBJ1-5; 10 bases are shared with TRBD1. This CDR3 is built from 15 residues. Germline CDR1 is MGHRA and CDR2 is YSYEKL. V dropped 3 bases and J dropped 5; count of bases not matched to a gene: 4. The CDR3 region is CASSQDRGDDQPQHF. The CDR3 DNA reads TGCGCCAGCAGCCAGGACAGGGGGGACGATCAGCCCCAGCATTTT.

The rearrangement uses TRBV2 and TRBJ2-7, with D maybe TRBD1 (6 bases). CDR1 is SNHLY, CDR2 FYNNEI, per germline. The V end was cut by 6 bases, the J end by 0 bases, with 12 bases between. The CDR3 runs to 14 residues. CDR3 in amino acids: CASRKGVNSYEQYF. The CDR3 DNA is TGTGCCAGCAGAAAGGGGGTAAACTCCTACGAGCAGTACTTC.

This clone has just a few counts. The rearrangement links TRBV20-1 to TRBJ1-2; D is undetermined. The CDR3 totals 11 residues. V lost 0 bases and J 11 bases, leaving 10 bases between the germline ends. Germline V gene data show CDR1 as DFQATT and CDR2 as SNEGSKA (reference sequence). CDR3 bases: TGCAGTGCTAGAGAAGCCTTGCGATACACCTTC. It encodes CSAREALRYTF.

The V gene is TRBV2, the J gene TRBJ1-5, with D unresolved. Germline CDR1 reads SNHLY; CDR2 reads FYNNEI. The CDR3 runs 14 residues. Trimming removed 4 bases from V and 4 bases from J, with 11 bases in between. The CDR3 nucleotides are TGTGCCAGCAGTGGTTTATCTGAGAATCAGCCCCAGCATTTT. Amino acids: CASSGLSENQPQHF.

This clone has a count of ten or more. This chain joins TRBV21-1 and TRBJ1-5; whether TRBD1, the table's D call, matches the DNA was not checked. TRBV21-1 is a known pseudogene. CDR3 length: 16 residues. CDR3 amino acids: CASSPRDRGGNQPQHF. The CDR3 bases are TGTGCCAGCAGCCCCCGGGACAGGGGCGGCAATCAGCCCCAGCATTTT.

This clone appeared once. V usage is TRBV7-2 and J usage is TRBJ1-5; perhaps TRBD1 as D (6 bases). V lost 5 bases to trimming and J lost 3 bases, with 14 bases between them. Looked up from germline, CDR1 is SGHTA and CDR2 is FQGNSA. CDR3 length: 15 residues. The CDR3 DNA reads TGTGCCAGCAGCCCGGGACAAGGGCTCAATCAGCCCCAGCATTTT. This gives the protein CASSPGQGLNQPQHF.

This chain links TRBV5-1 with TRBJ1-2; D is uncertain. CDR1 and CDR2 from the germline V gene are SGHRS and YFSETQ. The CDR3 totals 15 residues. Trimming removed 0 bases at V and 1 base at J, with 10 bases between. The CDR3 sequence is CASSLVPANNYGYTF. In DNA form, the CDR3 reads TGCGCCAGCAGCTTGGTGCCAGCGAATAACTATGGCTACACCTTC.

This clone was observed a few times. The CDR3: CASSHGTGGAYTGELFF. CDR3 DNA: TGTGCCAGCAGTCATGGGACAGGGGGCGCGTACACCGGGGAGCTGTTTTTT. The chain carries TRBV27 and TRBJ2-2; 12 bases match TRBD1. CDR3 length: 17 amino acids. Looked up from germline, CDR1 is MNHEY and CDR2 is SMNVEV (reference sequence). Trimming took 5 bases from V and 3 from J; bases not matched to a gene: 7.

This clone was counted only a few times. Other nucleotide sequences from this sample produce the same CDR3. The rearrangement uses TRBV15 and TRBJ1-1; 7 nucleotides align to TRBD1. Germline V gives CDR1 LNHNV, CDR2 YYDKDF (reference sequence). Trimming took 6 bases from V and 1 from J; bases not matched to a gene: 2. This CDR3 is 13 amino acids long. For the CDR3, the DNA is TGTGCCACCAGTAGACAGGGGAACACTGAAGCTTTCTTT. Translated, it gives CATSRQGNTEAFF.

This clone was observed a few times. The CDR3 loop is CSVSGGSGANVLTF. The CDR3, as DNA: TGCAGCGTGTCAGGGGGGTCCGGGGCCAACGTCCTGACTTTC. The chain uses TRBV29-1 and TRBJ2-6; the D gene is possibly TRBD1 (7 bases). V was clipped by 6 bases and J by 4 bases, with 13 bases between them. The CDR3 spans 14 residues. Germline V gives CDR1 SQVTM, CDR2 ANQGSEA.

J is TRBJ2-7 and V is TRBV9; TRBD1 aligns across 9 bases. Trimming cost V 2 bases and J 1 base; bases outside gene matches: 4. Germline V gene lookup returns CDR1 SGDLS and CDR2 YYNGEE. The CDR3 is 15 amino acids. CDR3 sequence: CASSVGGTGSYEQYF. In DNA, the CDR3 is TGTGCCAGCAGCGTTGGAGGGACAGGGTCCTACGAGCAGTACTTC.

The chain couples TRBV9 to TRBJ2-3; D possibly corresponds to TRBD1 (5 bases). Per the germline V gene, CDR1 is SGDLS and CDR2 is YYNGEE. The CDR3 is made up of 15 amino acids. Trimming cost V 0 bases and J 0 bases, with 8 bases left between them. The CDR3 loop reads CASSVGGYSTDTQYF. CDR3 coding DNA: TGTGCCAGCAGCGTAGGGGGCTATAGCACAGATACGCAGTATTTT.

Only a few counts were recorded for this clone. This chain connects TRBV4-1 to TRBJ2-5, with a weak D call TRBD2 (5 bases). Germline V gene data show CDR1 as MGHRA and CDR2 as YSYEKL. The CDR3 length is 15 residues. Trimming took 4 bases from V and 5 from J, leaving 17 bases between them. The CDR3 region has the DNA TGCGCCAGCAGCCTTGCTGGGAGTGTCTTGGAGACCCAGTACTTC. Encoded protein: CASSLAGSVLETQYF.

This clone has a handful of counts. J is TRBJ1-1 and V is TRBV4-3; 9 nucleotides match TRBD1. CDR1 and CDR2 (germline): LGHNA, YSLEER. CDR3 length: 15 amino acids. J gave up 5 bases and V 3 bases, and 7 bases lay outside the gene matches. As DNA, the CDR3 is TGCGCCAGCAGCCAGACTACAGGGGGCGTAACTGAAGCTTTCTTT. Encoded protein: CASSQTTGGVTEAFF.

This clone was found a few times. The chain recombines TRBV19 with TRBJ2-6, with TRBD1 matching over 12 bases. The CDR3 has 17 residues. The V gene's germline CDR1 is LNHDA and CDR2 SQIVND (reference sequence). V trimming: 5 bases; J trimming: 1 base; junction bases outside the gene matches: 3. The CDR3 DNA reads as TGTGCCAGTAGTTGGGGACAGGGGGCGTCTGGGGCCAACGTCCTGACTTTC. Its protein is CASSWGQGASGANVLTF.

The chain uses TRBV6-1 and TRBJ2-1; 12 bases align to TRBD2. CDR1 is MNHNS and CDR2 is SASEGT in the germline V gene. The CDR3 is made up of 14 amino acids. V gave up 8 bases and J gave up 8 bases; unmatched junction bases: 7. CDR3 in amino acids: CASCLSSGGDEQFF. CDR3 DNA sequence: TGTGCCAGCTGTCTGTCTAGCGGGGGGGATGAGCAGTTCTTC.

This clone showed up just a few times. The chain couples TRBV5-5 to TRBJ1-1; D remains unclear. With 4 bases removed from V and 5 bases from J, the gap between germline ends came to 6 bases. This CDR3 spans 11 amino acids. Looked up from germline, CDR1 is SGHKS and CDR2 is YYEKEE (reference sequence). CDR3 DNA: TGTGCCAGCAGCCTAGAGACTGAAGCTTTCTTT. Protein product: CASSLETEAFF.

This clone has at least ten counts. V and J are TRBV27 and TRBJ1-2, with 7 bases identical to TRBD1. J was trimmed by 4 bases and V by 3 bases; bases with no gene match: 8. The CDR3 is 15 residues long. Germline V CDR1 and CDR2: MNHEY, SMNVEV (reference sequence). This chain's CDR3 is CASSFSQGQTYGYTF. The CDR3 DNA reads TGTGCCAGCAGTTTTTCGCAGGGACAGACCTATGGCTACACCTTC.